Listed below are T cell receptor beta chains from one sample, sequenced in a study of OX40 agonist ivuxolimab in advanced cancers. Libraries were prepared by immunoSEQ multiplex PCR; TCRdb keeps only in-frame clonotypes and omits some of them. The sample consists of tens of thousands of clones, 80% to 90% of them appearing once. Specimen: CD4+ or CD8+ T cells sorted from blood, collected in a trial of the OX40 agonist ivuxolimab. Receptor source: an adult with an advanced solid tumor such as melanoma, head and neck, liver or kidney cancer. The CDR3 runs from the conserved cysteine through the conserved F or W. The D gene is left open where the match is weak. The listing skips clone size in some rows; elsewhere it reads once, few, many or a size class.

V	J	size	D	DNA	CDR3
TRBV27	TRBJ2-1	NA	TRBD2	TGTGCCAGCAGTGCCGGGACTAGCGGCCACAATGAGCAGTTCTTC	CASSAGTSGHNEQFF
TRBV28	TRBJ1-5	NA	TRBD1	TGTGCCAGCAGGACCACAGGGGGCAGCAATCAGCCCCAGCATTTT	CASRTTGGSNQPQHF
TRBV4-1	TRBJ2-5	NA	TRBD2	TGCGCCAGCAGCTTCTTGGGTGGCGGGAGGGCAGGAGAGACCCAGTACTTC	CASSFLGGGRAGETQYF
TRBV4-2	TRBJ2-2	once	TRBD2	TGTGCCAGCAGCCAAGATTACCTAGCGGGGGCCGGGGAGCTGTTTTTT	CASSQDYLAGAGELFF
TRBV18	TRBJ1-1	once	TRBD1	TGTGTCAGCTCACCACCTCAGGGGGTTTGGACTGAAGCTTTCTTT	CVSSPPQGVWTEAFF
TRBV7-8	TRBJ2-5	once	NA	TGTGCCAGCAGCTTAGTGGGAGAGACCCAGTACTTC	CASSLVGETQYF
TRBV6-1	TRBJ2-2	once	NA	TGTGCCAGCAGTGAAGCGGGACCCGCGAGGGGGTTTTTT	CASSEAGPARGFF
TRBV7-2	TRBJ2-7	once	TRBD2	TGTGCCAGCAGCCGAACTAGCGGGAGTAGAACCCACGAGCAGTACTTC	CASSRTSGSRTHEQYF
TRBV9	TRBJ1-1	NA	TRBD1	TGTGCCAGCGGGGGGGACAGTCCGGTAGCTTTCTTT	CASGGDSPVAFF
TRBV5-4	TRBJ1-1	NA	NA	TGTGCCAGCAGCTCGGGACATGGAAACCCTGAAGCTTTCTTT	CASSSGHGNPEAFF
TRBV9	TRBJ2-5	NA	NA	TGTGCCAGCAGCGTAGAGGGCAGGGCTCAAGAGACCCAGTACTTC	CASSVEGRAQETQYF
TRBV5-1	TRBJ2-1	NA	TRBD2	TGCGCCAGCAGCCTAGGTGGGCGGGAGGCCTACAATGAGCAGTTCTTC	CASSLGGREAYNEQFF
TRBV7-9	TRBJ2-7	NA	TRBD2	TGTGCCAGCAGCTTAGGCGGGCTAGCGGGGAACTACGAGCAGTACTTC	CASSLGGLAGNYEQYF
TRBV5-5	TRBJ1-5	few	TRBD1	TGTGCCAGCAGCTGGGGGACAGGGGGTCAGCCCCAGCATTTT	CASSWGTGGQPQHF
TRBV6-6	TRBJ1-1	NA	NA	TGTGCCAGCAGTTACCCCCGGGAGGAAGCTTTCTTT	CASSYPREEAFF
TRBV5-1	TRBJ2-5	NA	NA	TGCGCCAGCAGCTTGGATATCCTAAAAGAGACCCAGTACTTC	CASSLDILKETQYF
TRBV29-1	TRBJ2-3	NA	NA	TGCAGCGTTGAAGATCTAAAGGCGGCTAGCGGGACAGGTACGCAGTATTTT	CSVEDLKAASGTGTQYF
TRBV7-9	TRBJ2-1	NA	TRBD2	TGTGCCAGCAGCCCCTTCGGGGCGGGAGTGCCAGGCAATGAGCAGTTCTTC	CASSPFGAGVPGNEQFF
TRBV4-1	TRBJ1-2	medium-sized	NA	TGCGCCAGCAGCCACGTCAAGGACTATGGCTACACCTTC	CASSHVKDYGYTF
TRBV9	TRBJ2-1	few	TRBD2	TGTGCCAGCAGCGCCTTCGCTAGCGGGAGAAATGAGCAGTTCTTC	CASSAFASGRNEQFF
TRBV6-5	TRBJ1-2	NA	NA	TGTGCCAGCAGTCCTTTACTGGACAGCTATGGCTACACCTTC	CASSPLLDSYGYTF
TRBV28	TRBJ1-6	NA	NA	TGTGCCAGCACCGAGTTCAACAGCAATTCACCCCTCCACTTT	CASTEFNSNSPLHF
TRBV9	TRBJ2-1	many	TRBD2	TGTGCCAGCAGCGTTAGCGGGAGCTCCTACAATGAGCAGTTCTTC	CASSVSGSSYNEQFF
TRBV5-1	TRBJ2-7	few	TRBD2	TGCGCCAGCAGATGGACTAGCGGTTACTACGAGCAGTACTTC	CASRWTSGYYEQYF
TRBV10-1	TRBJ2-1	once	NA	TGCGCCAGCAGTGATGATGCGAACAATGAGCAGTTCTTC	CASSDDANNEQFF
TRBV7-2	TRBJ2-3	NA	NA	TGTGCCAGCAGCTTAGCTACCAGACCTTCCACAGATACGCAGTATTTT	CASSLATRPSTDTQYF
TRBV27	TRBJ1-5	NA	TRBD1	TGTGCCAGCTCTACCGGGACAGGGGGCAATCAGCCCCAGCATTTT	CASSTGTGGNQPQHF
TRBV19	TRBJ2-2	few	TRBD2	TGTGCTTCCTATCCGGGACTAGCGGGAAGAACCGGGGAGCTGTTTTTT	CASYPGLAGRTGELFF
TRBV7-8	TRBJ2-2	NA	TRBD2	TGTGCCAGCAGCGCGGGACTAGCGTTTAACACCGGGGAGCTGTTTTTT	CASSAGLAFNTGELFF
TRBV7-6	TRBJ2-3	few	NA	TGTGCCAGCAGCTTAAATAGCTGGACAGATACGCAGTATTTT	CASSLNSWTDTQYF
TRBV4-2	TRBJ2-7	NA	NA	TGTGCCAGCAGCCAAACTGGGACCTTCTACGAGCAGTACTTC	CASSQTGTFYEQYF
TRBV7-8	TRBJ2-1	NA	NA	TGTGCCAGCAGCTTAGATCCAGCGGACTACAATGAGCAGTTCTTC	CASSLDPADYNEQFF
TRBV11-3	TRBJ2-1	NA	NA	TGTGCCAGCAGCTCGTCTGGGACGCCGAGCTCCTACAATGAGCAGTTCTTC	CASSSSGTPSSYNEQFF
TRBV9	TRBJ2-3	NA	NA	TGTGCCAGCAGTGACTACAGGGCAGATACGCAGTATTTT	CASSDYRADTQYF
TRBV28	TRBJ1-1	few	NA	TGTGCCAGTCCCGGGGACACTGAAGCTTTCTTT	CASPGDTEAFF
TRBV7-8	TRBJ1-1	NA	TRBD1	TGTGCCAGCAGCGTAGGGACAGGGGCACGCACTGAAGCTTTCTTT	CASSVGTGARTEAFF
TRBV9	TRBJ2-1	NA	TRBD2	TGTGCCAGCAGCCCTAGCGGGAGTATTATCGAGGAGCAGTTCTTC	CASSPSGSIIEEQFF
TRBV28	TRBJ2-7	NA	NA	TGTGCCAGCAGCCTCAAAATCCACGAGCAGTACTTC	CASSLKIHEQYF
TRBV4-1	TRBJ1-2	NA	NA	TGCGCCAGCAGCCAAGGACAAATAGGGGGTGACTATGGCTACACCTTC	CASSQGQIGGDYGYTF
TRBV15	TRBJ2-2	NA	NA	TGTGCCACCAGCAGAGATAGGATTTTAGGAGCCGGGGAGCTGTTTTTT	CATSRDRILGAGELFF
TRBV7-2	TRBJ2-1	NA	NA	TGTGCCAGCAGCCTCGGACACGGGACCGCCTACAATGAGCAGTTCTTC	CASSLGHGTAYNEQFF
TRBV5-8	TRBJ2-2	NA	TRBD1	TGTGCCAGCAGCTTAGGGGACAGGGTCACCGGGGAGCTGTTTTTT	CASSLGDRVTGELFF
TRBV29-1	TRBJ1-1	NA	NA	TGCAGCGCAATCCAGGGGAGCACTGAAGCTTTCTTT	CSAIQGSTEAFF
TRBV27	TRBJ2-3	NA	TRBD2	TGTGCCAGCAGTTCAGGGACTAGCGGGAGGGATACGCAGTATTTT	CASSSGTSGRDTQYF
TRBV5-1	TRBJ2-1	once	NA	TGCGCCAGCAGCTTCTACAATGAGCAGTTCTTC	CASSFYNEQFF
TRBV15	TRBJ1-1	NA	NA	TGTGCCACCAGCAGAGATTCACGGGGGATGAACACTGAAGCTTTCTTT	CATSRDSRGMNTEAFF
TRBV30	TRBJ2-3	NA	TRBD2	TGTGCCTGGAGTGATCCGGGACTAGCGGGCCCGGATACGCAGTATTTT	CAWSDPGLAGPDTQYF
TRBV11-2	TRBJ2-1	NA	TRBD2	TGTGCCAGCAGCAGAAATAGCGGGAGGGGTAAGAATGAGCAGTTCTTC	CASSRNSGRGKNEQFF
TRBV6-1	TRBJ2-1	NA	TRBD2	TGTGCCAGTACGATGAGCGGGAGGGTCAATGAGCAGTTCTTC	CASTMSGRVNEQFF
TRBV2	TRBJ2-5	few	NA	TGTGCCAGACAAGAAGCGCCTCAGGTAAAAGAGACCCAGTACTTC	CARQEAPQVKETQYF
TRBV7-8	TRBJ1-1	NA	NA	TGTGCCAGCAGCTTAGGGACGGCGAACACTGAAGCTTTCTTT	CASSLGTANTEAFF
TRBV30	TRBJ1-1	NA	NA	TGTGCCTGGAGTGCAGGGGCGATCTTGAACACTGAAGCTTTCTTT	CAWSAGAILNTEAFF
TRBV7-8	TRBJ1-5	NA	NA	TGTGCCAGCAGCTCCACTTATAGCAATCAGCCCCAGCATTTT	CASSSTYSNQPQHF
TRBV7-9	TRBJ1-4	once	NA	TGTGCCAGCAGGGGGGGAGATGAAAAACTGTTTTTT	CASRGGDEKLFF